This T cell receptor beta chain was recorded in a study of STAT5B mutations in CD4+ large granular lymphocyte leukemia. Study-level information: Among healthy donors, a particular HLA allele went with more CDR3 'QG' motifs. Study-wide points: 8/27 top patient clones versus 2/35 control clones were TRBV06-family.

This CDR3 is built from 15 residues. Germline CDR1 is GTSNPN and CDR2 is SVGIG (reference sequence). Trimming left V 2 bases short and J 6 bases short, with 16 bases between. Turning to this clone: The antigen is not known.

Buffy coats from healthy blood donors served as controls. Some clones are missing from TCRdb's copy, which holds only in-frame ones; the method was immunoSEQ multiplex PCR. The sample has roughly 21,000 clones, about 79% seen once; the top ten hold about 4.3%. Sequencing was performed on CD4+ T cells from blood buffy coats. The chain combines TRBV30 with TRBJ1-4; D possibly corresponds to TRBD1 (5 bases). The origin of this receptor is a human donor in good health. The DNA of the CDR3 is TGTGCCTGGAGTAGCGGGTCGGGACTTGATGAAAAACTGTTTTTT. Protein sequence: CAWSSGSGLDEKLFF.